These 20 T cell receptor beta chains originate from one sample sequenced in a study of T cells expressing NK-cell markers (dated by TCRdb to the early 2020s). Library prep was done by 5' RACE. Data came from an Illumina HiSeq 2000. TCRdb reprocessed the reads, so every CDR3 protein sequence counts as one entry and DNA is not shown. The table held for this sample gives roughly 150,000 distinct CDR3 sequences. Just over 20% of the sample is in the top ten clones. The source material was blood T cells: a sorted CD56 or NKG2C T cell subset, CD4+ or CD8+ T cells, or bulk PBMC T cells (not recorded which). The receptors originated from a man aged 18 to 69 in good health.

The chain combines TRBV25-1 with TRBJ1-4; checking the TCRdb D call of TRBD1 is not possible without DNA. Germline V gene sequence: CDR1 MGHDK, CDR2 SYGVNS. There are 13 residues in the CDR3. The CDR3 loop is CASSGRGNEKLFF.

By frequency, this clonotype registers medium-sized. The chain has TRBV7-9 and TRBJ2-5. Per the germline V gene, CDR1 is SEHNR and CDR2 is FQNEAQ (reference sequence). CDR3 length: 14 amino acids. CDR3 in amino acids: CASSLGTTKETQYF.

This rearrangement joins TRBV9 to TRBJ1-3; as DNA is missing, the TRBD1 call by TCRdb cannot be tested. Germline V CDR1 and CDR2: SGDLS, YYNGEE. The CDR3 has 16 amino acids. This CDR3 reads CASSWPWTGGTNTIYF.

V and J are TRBV7-9 and TRBJ1-6; TCRdb's D call, TRBD1, is unchecked because there is no DNA. This CDR3 is built from 14 residues. Germline CDR1 and CDR2: SEHNR and FQNEAQ (reference sequence). CDR3 region: CASRTGQEDSPLHF.

CDR3 sequence reads: CSASRVRGPYEQYF. The J gene is TRBJ2-7, the V gene TRBV20-1. The V gene's germline CDR1 is DFQATT and CDR2 SNEGSKA (reference sequence). This CDR3 is built from 14 residues.

The chain couples TRBV4-2 to TRBJ2-2; TCRdb's D gene call, TRBD2, goes unchecked for lack of DNA. This CDR3 has 16 residues. Germline CDR1 and CDR2: LGHNA and YNFKEQ. CDR3 in amino acids: CASSQGLAVTTGELFF.

V is TRBV6-5 and J is TRBJ2-2; lacking DNA, the TRBD1 call made by TCRdb goes unchecked. CDR1 and CDR2 (germline): MNHEY, SVGAGI. The CDR3 is made up of 14 amino acids. The CDR3 spells CASSHVPQAGELFF.

This rearrangement joins TRBV12-3 or TRBV12-4 to TRBJ1-2; without DNA, the TCRdb call of TRBD1 cannot be checked. The CDR3 has 14 amino acids. CDR3 in amino acids: CASSTGAANYGYTF.

This rearrangement joins TRBV2 to TRBJ2-3. Germline CDR1 SNHLY, CDR2 FYNNEI. The CDR3 is made up of 13 amino acids. This chain's CDR3 is CASIGRGTDTQYF.

V is TRBV12-3 or TRBV12-4 and J is TRBJ2-3. This CDR3 spans 15 amino acids. CDR3 sequence: CASSTSEASTDTQYF.

The chain is built from TRBV7-6 and TRBJ1-5; TCRdb indicates TRBD1, and absent DNA this call remains unverified. The CDR3 runs to 18 residues. The germline CDR1 and CDR2 sequences are SGHVS and FNYEAQ. The CDR3 is CASSLAKPGQEGNQPQHF.

The V gene is TRBV5-1, the J gene TRBJ2-4. CDR1 SGHRS and CDR2 YFSETQ come from the germline V gene. CDR3 size: 14 residues. CDR3 in amino acids: CASSSARGKNIQYF.

V and J are TRBV12-3 or TRBV12-4 and TRBJ2-7. This CDR3 comprises 14 residues. The CDR3 reads CASSLGDSPYEQYF.

The chain combines TRBV13 with TRBJ2-7; the TRBD1 assignment by TCRdb is unverifiable without DNA. This CDR3 has 14 residues. CDR1 and CDR2 from the germline V gene are PRHDT and FYEKMQ (reference sequence). The CDR3 loop reads CASSFRAGFHEQYF.

The chain has TRBV27 and TRBJ2-1; TCRdb names TRBD1, which stays unverified in the absence of DNA. Germline lookup yields CDR1 MNHEY and CDR2 SMNVEV (reference sequence). The CDR3 is made up of 14 amino acids. The CDR3 protein is CASRAGASYNEQFF.

The rearrangement links TRBV5-1 to TRBJ2-7. This CDR3 contains 15 residues. Germline V gene sequence: CDR1 SGHRS, CDR2 YFSETQ. CDR3: CASSLDPYTPYEQYF.

This sequence joins TRBV5-5 and TRBJ2-7; checking the TCRdb D call of TRBD1 is not possible without DNA. Germline V gives CDR1 SGHKS, CDR2 YYEKEE (reference sequence). CDR3 size: 16 residues. The CDR3 protein is CASSLVGQGVSYEQYF. The entire variable domain, with the rest obtained from reference TRBV5-5 and TRBJ2-7, is as follows: DAGVTQSPTHLIKTRGQQVTLRCSPISGHKSVSWYQQVLGQGPQFIFQYYEKEERGRGNFPDRFSARQFPNYSSELNVNALLLGDSALYLCASSLVGQGVSYEQYFGPGTRLTVT.

The chain couples TRBV2 to TRBJ2-1. The CDR3 totals 13 residues. Germline CDR1 is SNHLY and CDR2 is FYNNEI. The CDR3 region is CASSEGNGNEQFF.

The V and J genes are TRBV5-1 and TRBJ2-6. Germline lookup yields CDR1 SGHRS and CDR2 YFSETQ. This CDR3 is built from 16 residues. The CDR3 protein is CASSLFRVSGANVLTF.

The chain links TRBV21-1 to TRBJ1-1. TRBV21-1 is noted as a pseudogene. The CDR3 extends over 12 amino acids. The CDR3 is CASSTVSTEAFF.